Presented here are 14 T cell receptor beta chains from one specimen sequenced in a study of cytotoxic CD8 clonotypes in ibrutinib-treated CLL. Here immunoSEQ multiplex PCR was the method, and the copy in TCRdb shows in-frame clones only, minus some. The sample records almost 250,000 clones, 60% to 75% being singletons. The source material was PBMCs, sampled after 24 months of ibrutinib treatment. The receptors come from a human donor with chronic lymphocytic leukemia.

The table lists this clone with a count of one. The J gene is TRBJ2-5, the V gene TRBV28; 8 bases map to TRBD1. CDR1 is MDHEN, CDR2 SYDVKM, per germline. This CDR3 has 16 residues. V lost 6 bases to trimming and J lost 2 bases; unmatched junction nucleotides: 11. CDR3 nucleotide sequence: TGTGCCAGCAGCCCACTGGGGACAGGCCTTCAAGAGACCCAGTACTTC. Its translation: CASSPLGTGLQETQYF. Full variable domain (outside the CDR3, taken from reference TRBV28 and TRBJ2-5): DVKVTQSSRYLVKRTGEKVFLECVQDMDHENMFWYRQDPGLGLRLIYFSYDVKMKEKGDIPEGYSVSREKKERFSLILESASTNQTSMYLCASSPLGTGLQETQYFGPGTRLLVL.

The V gene is TRBV19, the J gene TRBJ2-5; no reliable D call. Germline V lookup: CDR1 LNHDA, CDR2 SQIVND (reference sequence). V lost 4 bases and J lost 7, with 16 bases in between. This CDR3 region has 14 residues. CDR3 bases: TGTGCCAGTAGTAAATCGGGCGGCGTAGGGACCCAGTACTTC. This codes for CASSKSGGVGTQYF. The variable domain in full, completed from reference TRBV19 and TRBJ2-5, reads DGGITQSPKYLFRKEGQNVTLSCEQNLNHDAMYWYRQDPGQGLRLIYYSQIVNDFQKGDIAEGYSVSREKKESFPLTVTSAQKNPTAFYLCASSKSGGVGTQYFGPGTRLLVL.

The chain joins TRBV7-9 to TRBJ2-3; 7 bases align to TRBD2. Germline V gene lookup returns CDR1 SEHNR and CDR2 FQNEAQ (reference sequence). Germline trimming cut 6 bases from V and 4 bases from J; bases unmatched to any gene: 7. This CDR3 contains 14 residues. This CDR3 is CASSPPREADTQYF. The DNA for the CDR3 is TGTGCCAGCAGTCCCCCACGGGAGGCAGATACGCAGTATTTT.

V and J are TRBV5-1 and TRBJ2-3; the match to TRBD1 covers 7 bases. This CDR3 has 15 amino acids. The trim removed 0 bases at V and 4 bases at J, leaving 5 bases unmatched. The germline V gene encodes CDR1 SGHRS and CDR2 YFSETQ. The CDR3 DNA sequence: TGCGCCAGCAGCTTGGGGCGACAGGGCCCAGATACGCAGTATTTT. It encodes CASSLGRQGPDTQYF.

A few counts support this clone. The gene calls are TRBV2 and TRBJ2-7; D ambiguous. V was shortened by 5 bases and J by 3 bases, with 14 bases between the two germline ends. CDR1 is SNHLY, CDR2 FYNNEI, per germline. The CDR3 totals 14 residues. The CDR3 DNA reads as TGTGCCAGCAGTCCCGCGGATGCCAGCTACGAGCAGTACTTC. Protein: CASSPADASYEQYF.

The chain has TRBV25-1 and TRBJ2-2; 8 nucleotides line up with TRBD2. Trimming took 2 bases from V and 5 from J; bases not matched to a gene: 10. The CDR3 is made up of 17 amino acids. Germline assignment: CDR1 MGHDK and CDR2 SYGVNS. CDR3 DNA sequence: TGTGCCAGCAGTGAAATGGGAGCGGGAGCGGTGACCGGGGAGCTGTTTTTT. This sequence encodes CASSEMGAGAVTGELFF.

The CDR3 loop is CASRRGGSGTDTQYF. In DNA, the CDR3 is TGTGCCAGCAGAAGGGGGGGCTCTGGCACAGATACGCAGTATTTT. J is TRBJ2-3 and V is TRBV25-1; D perhaps matches TRBD2 (7 bases). The CDR3 runs to 15 residues. Germline lookup yields CDR1 MGHDK and CDR2 SYGVNS. Between the trimmed V and J ends, which lost 6 bases and 1 base, there was a span of 14 bases.

This chain uses TRBV28 with TRBJ2-5, with 8 bases that match TRBD2. This CDR3 spans 16 amino acids. Germline loops: CDR1 MDHEN, CDR2 SYDVKM. J was trimmed by 4 bases and V by 4 bases; bases with no gene match: 11. This CDR3 is CASSYLPGLGGETQYF. The CDR3 region has the DNA TGTGCCAGCAGTTACTTACCGGGACTAGGGGGAGAGACCCAGTACTTC.

The V call is TRBV7-2, the J call TRBJ2-3; the match to TRBD2 covers 14 bases. With V trimmed by 5 bases and J by 9 bases, 4 bases remained unmatched. Germline CDR1 is SGHTA and CDR2 is FQGNSA. The CDR3 is 14 amino acids. The CDR3 protein is CASSPWTSGRTQYF. Here the CDR3 DNA reads TGTGCCAGCAGCCCTTGGACTAGCGGGAGGACGCAGTATTTT.

With regard to this clone: At one end, the junction sequence differs from germline, possibly due to a read error. The rearrangement uses TRBV2 and TRBJ2-4, with 9 positions matching TRBD2. The germline gives CDR1 SNHLY, CDR2 FYNNEI. The CDR3 spans 11 residues. The CDR3 DNA is TGTGCCAGCAGACTCGGACTAGCGTTGCACTTC. It translates to CASRLGLALHF.

The chain uses TRBV13 and TRBJ2-3; possibly TRBD2 for D (5 bases). The CDR3 extends over 15 amino acids. Trimming pared 2 bases from V and 1 base from J, leaving 10 bases between. Germline CDR1 and CDR2: PRHDT and FYEKMQ (reference sequence). The CDR3 loop is CASSLSGRRTDTQYF. CDR3 in DNA: TGTGCCAGCAGCTTAAGTGGGAGACGCACAGATACGCAGTATTTT. The complete variable domain, with remaining parts taken from reference TRBV13 and TRBJ2-3, reads AAGVIQSPRHLIKEKRETATLKCYPIPRHDTVYWYQQGPGQDPQFLISFYEKMQSDKGSIPDRFSAQQFSDYHSELNMSSLELGDSALYFCASSLSGRRTDTQYFGPGTRLTVL.

DNA for the CDR3: TGCAGCGTTCAGGGCCAGGGGGCCTATGGCTACACCTTC. Amino acids: CSVQGQGAYGYTF. The rearrangement joins TRBV29-1 to TRBJ1-2, with TRBD1 identical over 8 bases. Germline V gene data show CDR1 as SQVTM and CDR2 as ANQGSEA. The junction had 6 bases not matched to a gene; V was cut back by 5 bases and J by 4 bases. CDR3 length: 13 amino acids.

This chain joins TRBV5-1 and TRBJ1-3; D unresolved. Deletions cut 0 bases from V and 4 bases from J, with 5 bases between. The CDR3 loop spans 13 amino acids. Germline CDR1 is SGHRS and CDR2 is YFSETQ. CDR3 in amino acids: CASSLEGGNTIYF. As DNA, the CDR3 is TGCGCCAGCAGCTTGGAGGGCGGAAACACCATATATTTT.

The chain joins TRBV25-1 to TRBJ1-5; 7 bases match TRBD1. Germline CDR1 is MGHDK and CDR2 is SYGVNS. V was pared by 3 bases and J by 3 bases, with 8 bases of the junction left unmatched. The CDR3 loop spans 16 amino acids. Here the CDR3 DNA reads TGTGCCAGCAGTGATCCAACAGGGGATGCCAATCAGCCCCAGCATTTT. It yields the protein CASSDPTGDANQPQHF.